Below, 28 T cell receptor beta chains from the same sample are listed, as sequenced in a study of OX40 agonist ivuxolimab in advanced cancers. Profiled with immunoSEQ multiplex PCR; TCRdb holds only in-frame clones, not every one. The repertoire includes 100,000 to 120,000 clones, roughly nine tenths of them detected once, and 0.27% sits in the top ten. Sequences were derived from CD4+ or CD8+ T cells sorted from blood, sampled in a trial of the OX40 agonist ivuxolimab. The receptors were sampled from an adult with an advanced solid tumor such as melanoma, head and neck, liver or kidney cancer.

The chain joins TRBV7-9 to TRBJ2-5; no clear D. The CDR3 is 11 residues long. Per the germline V gene, CDR1 is SEHNR and CDR2 is FQNEAQ (reference sequence). The germline V and J ends were trimmed by 5 bases and 5 bases, with 6 bases remaining between them. Written as DNA, the CDR3 is TGTGCCAGCAGCCCCATGGAGACCCAGTACTTC. The encoded protein is CASSPMETQYF.

The gene calls are TRBV19 and TRBJ1-5; D remains unclear. Germline V CDR1 and CDR2: LNHDA, SQIVND (reference sequence). Trimming stripped 7 bases from V and 0 bases from J, with 7 bases between. This CDR3 is built from 13 residues. The CDR3 bases are TGTGCCAGTACCGGCACTAGCAATCAGCCCCAGCATTTT. It is translated as CASTGTSNQPQHF.

J is TRBJ1-1 and V is TRBV5-4, with D hard to call. Germline CDR1 SGHNT, CDR2 YYREEE (reference sequence). The CDR3 is 13 amino acids. Trimming took 6 bases from V and 1 from J, leaving 10 bases between them. CDR3 sequence: CASNPGPNTEAFF. The CDR3, as DNA: TGTGCCAGCAACCCCGGACCGAACACTGAAGCTTTCTTT.

The chain uses TRBV5-1 and TRBJ1-2; no firm D call. Germline-derived CDR1 and CDR2 are SGHRS and YFSETQ. Trimming took 0 bases from V and 0 from J, leaving 6 bases between them. CDR3 length: 14 amino acids. The CDR3 coding sequence is TGCGCCAGCAGCTTGGACAGAGCTAACTATGGCTACACCTTC. Translating it yields CASSLDRANYGYTF.

This clone has just one count. The chain recombines TRBV28 with TRBJ1-2; D is undetermined. This CDR3 contains 12 residues. With 4 bases removed from V and 4 bases from J, the gap between germline ends came to 7 bases. Germline lookup yields CDR1 MDHEN and CDR2 SYDVKM. CDR3 DNA sequence: TGTGCCAGCAGTTCCACATTCTATGGCTACACCTTC. The encoded protein is CASSSTFYGYTF.

The chain recombines TRBV15 with TRBJ2-7; no reliable D call. Trimming removed 0 bases at V and 0 bases at J, with 6 bases between. CDR1 and CDR2 from the germline V gene are LNHNV and YYDKDF (reference sequence). The CDR3 runs 14 residues. CDR3 amino acids: CATSRDRASYEQYF. The DNA of the CDR3 is TGTGCCACCAGCAGAGATCGGGCCTCCTACGAGCAGTACTTC.

CDR3 loop: CASSPSDRAHIQYF. The DNA of the CDR3 is TGTGCCAGCTCACCATCTGACCGGGCCCACATTCAGTACTTC. V is TRBV18 and J is TRBJ2-4; the D is unclear. This CDR3 is 14 amino acids long. V was trimmed by 2 bases and J by 8 bases, leaving 13 bases between them. From germline, CDR1 is KGHSH and CDR2 LQKENI.

The chain joins TRBV7-9 to TRBJ2-1; D is unclear. CDR1 and CDR2 (germline): SEHNR, FQNEAQ (reference sequence). CDR3 length equals 13 residues. Trimming pared 9 bases from V and 3 bases from J, leaving 12 bases between. The CDR3 spells CASATSFYNEQFF. The CDR3 DNA is TGTGCCAGTGCCACGAGTTTCTACAATGAGCAGTTCTTC.

The chain uses TRBV6-6 and TRBJ2-7; unclear D gene. The CDR3 has 14 amino acids. V shed 1 base and J shed 0 bases, with 7 bases lying between them. Germline CDR1 MNHNY, CDR2 SVGAGI (reference sequence). The chain's CDR3 is CASSYWYSSYEQYF. CDR3 nucleotides: TGTGCCAGCAGTTACTGGTACAGCTCCTACGAGCAGTACTTC.

The rearrangement uses TRBV4-1 and TRBJ2-1; 11 bases match TRBD1. There are 15 residues in the CDR3. The V gene end was trimmed by 3 bases and the J gene end by 8 bases; junction bases not matched to a gene: 6. Per germline, CDR1 MGHRA and CDR2 YSYEKL. CDR3 sequence reads: CASSQAGTGGHEQFF. In DNA form, the CDR3 reads TGCGCCAGCAGCCAGGCGGGGACAGGGGGACATGAGCAGTTCTTC.

This clone was counted once. This rearrangement joins TRBV5-1 to TRBJ1-6; D may be TRBD1 (5 bases). V lost 0 bases and J lost 6, with 10 bases in between. CDR1 and CDR2 from the germline V gene are SGHRS and YFSETQ. This CDR3 contains 15 residues. CDR3 sequence: CASSLASGGNSPLHF. CDR3 DNA: TGCGCCAGCAGCTTGGCTTCCGGGGGTAATTCACCCCTCCACTTT.

This rearrangement joins TRBV6-6 to TRBJ1-3, with no clear D. The V gene lost 5 bases and the J gene lost 0 bases, with 11 bases spanning the gap. The CDR3 runs to 15 residues. Germline CDR1 MNHNY, CDR2 SVGAGI (reference sequence). The CDR3 here is CASSMTLSSGNTIYF. CDR3 sequence (DNA): TGTGCCAGCAGTATGACGCTAAGCTCTGGAAACACCATATATTTT.

The rearrangement joins TRBV4-3 to TRBJ2-2; 10 nucleotides agree with TRBD1. After removal of 1 base from V and 6 bases from J, the junction contained 11 bases not matched to a gene. The CDR3 length is 18 residues. Germline CDR1 is LGHNA and CDR2 is YSLEER. DNA of the CDR3: TGCGCCAGCAGCCAAGGGGTCCCGGGACAGGGGCACGCCGGGGAGCTGTTTTTT. It yields the protein CASSQGVPGQGHAGELFF.

This clone was detected a few times. The J gene is TRBJ2-7, the V gene TRBV11-2; possibly TRBD1 or TRBD2 for D (5 bases each). V dropped 4 bases and J dropped 7 bases, with 17 bases sitting between them. Per the germline V gene, CDR1 is SGHAT and CDR2 is FQNNGV. This CDR3 has 14 residues. The CDR3: CASSSGSQLGEQYF. The CDR3, as DNA: TGTGCCAGCAGCTCAGGGAGCCAGCTTGGGGAGCAGTACTTC.

V and J are TRBV6-5 and TRBJ2-2; D unclear. Germline-derived CDR1 and CDR2 are MNHEY and SVGAGI. The CDR3 is 12 amino acids. Trimming took 5 bases from V and 8 from J, leaving 9 bases between them. CDR3 DNA: TGTGCCAGCAGTATCCTCCGGGGGGAGCTGTTTTTT. Protein: CASSILRGELFF.

The chain links TRBV28 to TRBJ2-7; 10 nucleotides line up with TRBD1. The V segment lost 7 bases and the J segment 4 bases; nucleotides outside the gene matches: 13. This CDR3 spans 16 amino acids. Germline V gene lookup returns CDR1 MDHEN and CDR2 SYDVKM. The CDR3 loop is CASTLPGGTGAYEQYF. The CDR3 DNA is TGTGCCAGCACCCTTCCGGGAGGGACAGGGGCTTACGAGCAGTACTTC. Based on the CDR3 plus reference TRBV28 and TRBJ2-7, the full variable domain is DVKVTQSSRYLVKRTGEKVFLECVQDMDHENMFWYRQDPGLGLRLIYFSYDVKMKEKGDIPEGYSVSREKKERFSLILESASTNQTSMYLCASTLPGGTGAYEQYFGPGTRLTVT.

This chain connects TRBV9 to TRBJ2-7; D call uncertain. Germline V gene data show CDR1 as SGDLS and CDR2 as YYNGEE. Trimming removed 4 bases from V and 0 bases from J, with 11 bases in between. There are 14 residues in the CDR3. Here the CDR3 DNA reads TGTGCCAGCAGCCTACGGACGGACTCCTACGAGCAGTACTTC. Its translation: CASSLRTDSYEQYF.

This clone has only a few counts. The chain has TRBV5-1 and TRBJ2-1, with D possibly being TRBD2 (6 bases). The CDR3 covers 15 residues. Germline CDR1 and CDR2: SGHRS and YFSETQ. Trimming pared 0 bases from V and 6 bases from J, leaving 13 bases between. The CDR3 sequence is CASSLVPGAANEQFF. The CDR3 DNA reads TGCGCCAGCAGCTTGGTGCCGGGAGCGGCCAATGAGCAGTTCTTC.

This clone came up once. At one end the junction does not follow the germline gene, possibly because of a read error. The V gene is TRBV7-7, the J gene TRBJ2-1; 13 nucleotides line up with TRBD2. The CDR3 is made up of 15 amino acids. Germline V gene data show CDR1 as SSHAT and CDR2 as FNYEAQ (reference sequence). Written as DNA, the CDR3 is TGTGCTAGCAGCCCGGGACTAGCGGGATACAATGAGCAGTTCTTC. Amino acids: CASSPGLAGYNEQFF.

The V and J genes are TRBV11-2 and TRBJ2-5, with D tentatively TRBD1 (5 bases). Germline V gene lookup returns CDR1 SGHAT and CDR2 FQNNGV. The V end was cut by 3 bases, the J end by 2 bases, with 10 bases between. The length of the CDR3 is 14 residues. CDR3 nucleotides: TGTGCCAGCAGCTTTAACCCAGGGCAAGAGACCCAGTACTTC. It translates to CASSFNPGQETQYF. Drawing the rest from reference TRBV11-2 and TRBJ2-5, the complete variable domain is EAGVAQSPRYKIIEKRQSVAFWCNPISGHATLYWYQQILGQGPKLLIQFQNNGVVDDSQLPKDRFSAERLKGVDSTLKIQPAKLEDSAVYLCASSFNPGQETQYFGPGTRLLVL.

This chain connects TRBV11-2 to TRBJ1-1, with D unclear. V lost 1 base and J 0 bases, leaving 3 bases between the germline ends. The CDR3 is 13 amino acids. Per germline, CDR1 SGHAT and CDR2 FQNNGV. Written as DNA, the CDR3 is TGTGCCAGCAGCTTAGGGGTGAACACTGAAGCTTTCTTT. This translates into CASSLGVNTEAFF.

V is TRBV5-4 and J is TRBJ2-1, with 8 bases identical to TRBD1. The V gene end was trimmed by 4 bases and the J gene end by 1 base; junction bases not matched to a gene: 4. There are 15 residues in the CDR3. Per the germline V gene, CDR1 is SGHNT and CDR2 is YYREEE (reference sequence). The CDR3 sequence: CASSPGQGSYNEQFF. CDR3 nucleotides: TGTGCCAGCAGCCCCGGACAGGGTTCCTACAATGAGCAGTTCTTC.

The chain recombines TRBV10-3 with TRBJ2-2; possible D gene TRBD1, 6 bases. The CDR3 spans 15 residues. Trimming removed 6 bases at V and 6 bases at J, with 17 bases between. Germline V lookup: CDR1 ENHRY, CDR2 SYGVKD. DNA of the CDR3: TGTGCCATCAGCAATTCGTTCACAGGGTCCGGGGAGCTGTTTTTT. Its translation: CAISNSFTGSGELFF.

The chain has TRBV7-9 and TRBJ2-6, with D perhaps TRBD2 (6 bases). The V and J ends lost 6 bases and 13 bases respectively, with 13 bases between them. The germline CDR1 and CDR2 sequences are SEHNR and FQNEAQ (reference sequence). The CDR3 loop spans 12 amino acids. CDR3 nucleotide sequence: TGTGCCAGCAGTTCACCTGGGGGGGTCCTGACTTTC. Encoded protein: CASSSPGGVLTF.

The chain employs TRBV5-6 and TRBJ2-7; D might be TRBD1 or TRBD2, each matching 5 bases. Germline V gene data show CDR1 as SGHDT and CDR2 as YYEEEE. The CDR3 has 13 residues. Deletions cut 4 bases from V and 2 bases from J, with 10 bases between. The CDR3 here is CASSPGPTYEQYF. The CDR3 nucleotides read TGTGCCAGCAGCCCGGGACCAACCTACGAGCAGTACTTC.

The genes are TRBV7-2 and TRBJ2-3; a weak D match, TRBD2 (6 bases). Between the trimmed V and J ends, which lost 4 bases and 0 bases, there was a span of 17 bases. This CDR3 is 17 amino acids long. Germline-derived CDR1 and CDR2 are SGHTA and FQGNSA. The CDR3 bases are TGTGCCAGCAGCTCGTTTTCAAGCGGGCCTAGCACAGATACGCAGTATTTT. As protein: CASSSFSSGPSTDTQYF.

The chain uses TRBV7-8 and TRBJ2-1, with 7 bases that match TRBD1. The CDR3 sequence is 14 residues long. Germline assignment: CDR1 SGHVS and CDR2 FQNEAQ. V was clipped by 5 bases and J by 10 bases; unmatched bases: 11. The CDR3 bases are TGTGCCAGCAGCCCTACCGTTTTAGGGGGCGAGCAGTTCTTC. Translation gives CASSPTVLGGEQFF.

This clone was picked up a small number of times. The chain recombines TRBV13 with TRBJ2-5; weak D call: TRBD2 (6 bases). The CDR3 runs 12 residues. Germline CDR1 is PRHDT and CDR2 is FYEKMQ (reference sequence). Between the trimmed V and J ends, which lost 4 bases and 5 bases, there was a span of 8 bases. CDR3 sequence (DNA): TGTGCCAGCAGCTGGGCGGGGGAGACCCAGTACTTC. It translates to CASSWAGETQYF.